This T cell receptor (beta chain) was identified during a study of blood T cell repertoires in COVID-19. Looking at the study overall: Material from acute and convalescent COVID-19 was sourced from the United States, Italy and Spain. PBMCs, B-cell-depleted T cells, or T cells provided the cDNA or gDNA that made up the material.

There are a few counts of this clone. Per the original data handling: Nucleated cell number was recorded as an estimate derived from reference gene primer amplification. Sequencing used immunoSEQ multiplex PCR; TCRdb keeps in-frame clones, though not all of them. The V and J calls and the clone size are those of that table, but D and trimming were determined from the DNA. The data show around 300,000 clones, roughly 80% seen once. Trimming stripped 1 base from V and 7 bases from J, with 10 bases between. Germline V lookup: CDR1 SGHDN, CDR2 FVKESK. There are 14 residues in the CDR3. The chain joins TRBV14 to TRBJ2-2, with D possibly matching TRBD2 (6 bases). This sequence was found in a woman aged 50 to 60 who had recovered from COVID-19. Input material: peripheral blood. The DNA of the CDR3 is TGTGCCAGCAGCCAAGTGCGGGGAATCGGGGAGCTGTTTTTT. This encodes CASSQVRGIGELFF. Drawing the rest from reference TRBV14 and TRBJ2-2, the complete variable domain is EAGVTQFPSHSVIEKGQTVTLRCDPISGHDNLYWYRRVMGKEIKFLLHFVKESKQDESGMPNNRFLAERTGGTYSTLKVQPAELEDSGVYFCASSQVRGIGELFFGEGSRLTVL.